The 29 T cell receptor beta chains reported below all come from one sample, sequenced in a study of blood T cell repertoires in COVID-19. Produced via immunoSEQ multiplex PCR; TCRdb's table is partial and in-frame only. Of 250,000 to 300,000 clones in the sample, about 88% are singletons; the top ten hold 3.6%. Sequencing used peripheral blood. Source of these receptors: a man between 18 and 29 years old with active or convalescent COVID-19.

The gene calls are TRBV19 and TRBJ2-1, with 9 bases lining up with TRBD2. Germline-derived CDR1 and CDR2 are LNHDA and SQIVND (reference sequence). This CDR3 comprises 15 residues. The V and J ends lost 5 bases and 1 base, in that order; junction bases with no gene match: 3. CDR3 protein: CASSAGGTSYNEQFF. CDR3 nucleotides: TGTGCCAGTAGTGCGGGGGGGACATCCTACAATGAGCAGTTCTTC.

This clone was counted a few times. The rearrangement joins TRBV28 to TRBJ1-5, with 8 nucleotides matching TRBD1. With 5 bases clipped from V and 4 bases from J, the junction kept 7 bases outside the gene matches. Per germline, CDR1 MDHEN and CDR2 SYDVKM. The CDR3 spans 15 residues. The CDR3 is CASSRTGTGNQPQHF. The CDR3 DNA reads TGTGCCAGCAGTCGTACCGGGACAGGAAATCAGCCCCAGCATTTT.

The CDR3 region has the DNA TGTGCCAGCAGCTCGGGGACTAGCGGGAAGGGGAATGAGCAGTTCTTC. It codes for CASSSGTSGKGNEQFF. The chain employs TRBV5-4 and TRBJ2-1, with TRBD2 identical over 13 bases. This CDR3 region has 16 residues. The V segment lost 3 bases and the J segment 7 bases; nucleotides outside the gene matches: 7. Germline V gene sequence: CDR1 SGHNT, CDR2 YYREEE (reference sequence).

The chain joins TRBV3-1 (or the pseudogene TRBV3-2) to TRBJ2-7; perhaps TRBD1 as D (5 bases). Trimming left V 2 bases short and J 4 bases short, with 9 bases between. Germline loops: CDR1 LGHDT, CDR2 YNNKEL (reference sequence). This CDR3 spans 13 amino acids. As DNA, the CDR3 is TGTGCCAGCAGCCAATATAGGGGTTACGAGCAGTACTTC. Its translation: CASSQYRGYEQYF.

The chain joins TRBV28 to TRBJ2-3, with D uncertain. The CDR3 totals 16 residues. Germline V gene sequence: CDR1 MDHEN, CDR2 SYDVKM. Deletions cut 6 bases from V and 0 bases from J, with 16 bases between. The DNA for the CDR3 is TGTGCCAGCAGCCGTCTGGCCTGGGCTAGCACAGATACGCAGTATTTT. Translating it yields CASSRLAWASTDTQYF.

This chain links TRBV6-5 with TRBJ1-1; D gene uncertain. The CDR3 has 14 amino acids. V was pared by 3 bases and J by 4 bases, with 12 bases between. From germline, CDR1 is MNHEY and CDR2 SVGAGI. The CDR3 DNA reads as TGTGCCAGCAGTTATCGGACGGGGAGCACTGAAGCTTTCTTT. This sequence encodes CASSYRTGSTEAFF.

This clone was recorded only once. The CDR3 loop is CASSRTGRGTEAFF. The CDR3 nucleotides are TGTGCCAGCAGCCGCACAGGGCGTGGGACTGAAGCTTTCTTT. J is TRBJ1-1 and V is TRBV5-6; possible D gene TRBD1, 6 bases. From germline, CDR1 is SGHDT and CDR2 YYEEEE. Trimming removed 4 bases at V and 5 bases at J, with 15 bases between. The length of the CDR3 is 14 residues. The full variable domain, completed using reference TRBV5-6 and TRBJ1-1, is DAGVTQSPTHLIKTRGQQVTLRCSPKSGHDTVSWYQQALGQGPQFIFQYYEEEERQRGNFPDRFSGHQFPNYSSELNVNALLLGDSALYLCASSRTGRGTEAFFGQGTRLTVV.

This chain connects TRBV30 to TRBJ2-2; TRBD2 matches at 8 bases. This CDR3 region has 13 residues. Germline CDR1 reads GTSNPN; CDR2 reads SVGIG (reference sequence). V shed 4 bases and J 5 bases; nucleotides not matched to a gene: 3. DNA for the CDR3: TGTGCCTGGAATTCGGGGGGGACCGGGGAGCTGTTTTTT. It yields the protein CAWNSGGTGELFF.

V gene TRBV2 combines with J gene TRBJ2-3; D is possibly TRBD2 (7 bases). V lost 8 bases and J 4 bases, leaving 13 bases between the germline ends. The CDR3 has 13 residues. The germline V gene encodes CDR1 SNHLY and CDR2 FYNNEI. The CDR3 loop reads CASSDGGPDTQYF. Written as DNA, the CDR3 is TGTGCCAGCTCCGACGGGGGGCCAGATACGCAGTATTTT.

The chain uses TRBV5-1 and TRBJ2-1; TRBD1 is a possible D gene (7 bases). The germline gives CDR1 SGHRS, CDR2 YFSETQ. CDR3 length: 15 amino acids. V was cut by 2 bases and J by 7 bases, with 16 bases left in between. The CDR3 nucleotides are TGCGCCAGCAGCTTAGGGGACTTCAGGGGGAATGAGCAGTTCTTC. It encodes CASSLGDFRGNEQFF.

This rearrangement joins TRBV19 to TRBJ1-3; TRBD1 agrees at 9 bases. The CDR3 spans 16 residues. CDR1 and CDR2 (germline): LNHDA, SQIVND (reference sequence). V dropped 10 bases and J dropped 3; count of bases not matched to a gene: 13. CDR3 amino acids: CATVTSQGAFGNTIYF. The CDR3 nucleotides are TGTGCCACCGTCACGTCACAGGGGGCGTTTGGAAACACCATATATTTT.

This clone has only one observation. This chain links TRBV27 with TRBJ1-5; possible D gene TRBD1, 6 bases. Per germline, CDR1 MNHEY and CDR2 SMNVEV (reference sequence). V was trimmed by 3 bases and J by 6 bases, leaving 12 bases between them. The CDR3 is 14 amino acids. CDR3 amino acids: CASSLIQGGQPQHF. Here the CDR3 DNA reads TGTGCCAGCAGTTTGATACAGGGCGGTCAGCCCCAGCATTTT.

The count of this clone is one. The rearrangement uses TRBV30 and TRBJ2-5; 8 bases are shared with TRBD1. Germline V gene sequence: CDR1 GTSNPN, CDR2 SVGIG (reference sequence). The junction had 5 bases not matched to a gene; V was cut back by 3 bases and J by 2 bases. This CDR3 region has 14 residues. The CDR3: CAWRRQGMQETQYF. In DNA form, the CDR3 reads TGTGCCTGGAGACGACAGGGGATGCAAGAGACCCAGTACTTC.

The J gene is TRBJ2-2, the V gene TRBV19; 7 positions match TRBD1. V shed 9 bases and J 5 bases; nucleotides not matched to a gene: 9. CDR3 length: 14 amino acids. The germline V gene has CDR1 LNHDA and CDR2 SQIVND (reference sequence). CDR3 region: CASTGVRVTGELFF. In DNA form, the CDR3 reads TGTGCCAGCACAGGGGTTCGAGTTACCGGGGAGCTGTTTTTT.

The CDR3 here is CSVESRLASYNEQFF. The CDR3 region has the DNA TGCAGCGTTGAATCGAGGCTAGCCTCCTACAATGAGCAGTTCTTC. The rearrangement links TRBV29-1 to TRBJ2-1, with D possibly matching TRBD2 (5 bases). The germline gives CDR1 SQVTM, CDR2 ANQGSEA. There are 15 residues in the CDR3. Trimming stripped 2 bases from V and 0 bases from J, with 11 bases between.

The V and J genes are TRBV15 and TRBJ2-5; maybe TRBD1 (6 bases). V lost 1 base and J 5 bases, leaving 20 bases between the germline ends. The CDR3 spans 17 residues. Looked up from germline, CDR1 is LNHNV and CDR2 is YYDKDF (reference sequence). CDR3 residues: CATSRGQTGVQGETQYF. The DNA of the CDR3 is TGTGCCACCAGCAGAGGACAGACAGGCGTTCAGGGGGAGACCCAGTACTTC.

The count of this clone is one. The V call is TRBV6-4, the J call TRBJ2-5; 7 bases map to TRBD1. Trimming removed 5 bases from V and 4 bases from J; junction bases left unmatched: 7. Germline values: CDR1 MRHNA, CDR2 SNTAGT. CDR3 length: 14 amino acids. The CDR3: CASSPTGIPETQYF. In nucleotides, the CDR3 is TGTGCCAGCAGTCCGACAGGGATCCCAGAGACCCAGTACTTC.

For this clone: The sample has other DNA sequences that encode this CDR3 too. The rearrangement uses TRBV9 and TRBJ2-7, with 8 nucleotides matching TRBD1. Germline V gene lookup returns CDR1 SGDLS and CDR2 YYNGEE. The CDR3 spans 15 residues. The ends lost 0 bases at V and 3 bases at J; junction bases unmatched: 5. Here the CDR3 DNA reads TGTGCCAGCAGCGTAGCGCCAGGACAGGGCTACGAGCAGTACTTC. This codes for CASSVAPGQGYEQYF.

This chain joins TRBV10-2 and TRBJ1-2; tentative D call: TRBD1 (6 bases). Trimming left V 8 bases short and J 4 bases short, with 8 bases between. The CDR3 extends over 11 amino acids. Germline assignment: CDR1 WSHSY and CDR2 SAAADI. In DNA, the CDR3 is TGCGCCAGCGGACAGTCCTATGGCTACACCTTC. The encoded protein is CASGQSYGYTF.

The chain links TRBV10-3 to TRBJ2-5; 14 bases match TRBD2. CDR1 ENHRY and CDR2 SYGVKD come from the germline V gene. The CDR3 runs to 15 residues. V dropped 8 bases and J dropped 5; count of bases not matched to a gene: 7. The CDR3 coding sequence is TGTGCCATCGGGACGGGACTAGCGGGAGTCGAGACCCAGTACTTC. Translation: CAIGTGLAGVETQYF.

The CDR3 protein is CASSFDTNYGYTF. The DNA of the CDR3 is TGTGCCAGCAGTTTCGACACTAACTATGGCTACACCTTC. The chain couples TRBV12-3 or TRBV12-4 to TRBJ1-2; no clear D gene. This CDR3 has 13 residues. V gave up 3 bases and J gave up 0 bases, with 5 bases separating them.

This clone was seen more than once but under ten times. The rearrangement uses TRBV7-3 and TRBJ2-1; D not resolved. CDR1 is SGHTA, CDR2 FQGTGA, per germline. Trimming cost V 0 bases and J 5 bases, with 5 bases left between them. This CDR3 has 13 amino acids. CDR3 nucleotides: TGTGCCAGCAGCTTAACGTTCGACAATGAGCAGTTCTTC. It codes for CASSLTFDNEQFF.

The gene calls are TRBV6-6 and TRBJ2-4; a possible D gene is TRBD2 (5 bases). Trimming left V 0 bases short and J 8 bases short, with 11 bases between. Germline V gene sequence: CDR1 MNHNY, CDR2 SVGAGI (reference sequence). This CDR3 comprises 14 residues. This CDR3 reads CASSYSEGMDIQYF. Written as DNA, the CDR3 is TGTGCCAGCAGTTACTCAGAGGGTATGGACATTCAGTACTTC.

V is TRBV11-3 and J is TRBJ2-7; perhaps TRBD2 as D (5 bases). CDR3 size: 15 residues. V was cut by 5 bases and J by 2 bases, with 16 bases left in between. Germline assignment: CDR1 SGHNT and CDR2 YENEEA. This chain's CDR3 is CASSPARGNAYEQYF. CDR3 DNA sequence: TGTGCCAGCAGCCCCGCGCGAGGGAACGCCTACGAGCAGTACTTC.

The chain employs TRBV5-1 and TRBJ2-7; weak D call: TRBD2 (5 bases). Trimming took 7 bases from V and 3 from J, leaving 14 bases between them. This CDR3 has 13 amino acids. Germline V CDR1 and CDR2: SGHRS, YFSETQ. This chain's CDR3 is CASRGAEYYEQYF. The CDR3 bases are TGCGCCAGCCGGGGAGCGGAGTACTACGAGCAGTACTTC. Full variable domain (outside the CDR3, taken from reference TRBV5-1 and TRBJ2-7): KAGVTQTPRYLIKTRGQQVTLSCSPISGHRSVSWYQQTPGQGLQFLFEYFSETQRNKGNFPGRFSGRQFSNSRSEMNVSTLELGDSALYLCASRGAEYYEQYFGPGTRLTVT.

The J gene is TRBJ1-2, the V gene TRBV6-5; D is unresolved. Germline CDR1 is MNHEY and CDR2 is SVGAGI. The CDR3 sequence is 15 residues long. V lost 0 bases and J lost 2, with 10 bases in between. The DNA of the CDR3 is TGTGCCAGCAGTTACTCCGGGGTGTCCAACTATGGCTACACCTTC. Translation gives CASSYSGVSNYGYTF.

The chain employs TRBV12-3 or TRBV12-4 and TRBJ1-1; D is uncertain. Trimming took off 3 bases at V and 6 bases at J, with 11 bases between the two ends. The CDR3 covers 13 residues. DNA of the CDR3: TGTGCCAGCAGTTTGAGGGTTTTGTCTGAAGCTTTCTTT. Amino acid sequence: CASSLRVLSEAFF.

The rearrangement links TRBV5-1 to TRBJ2-7, with D maybe TRBD1 (6 bases). Germline CDR1 and CDR2: SGHRS and YFSETQ. The V end was cut by 3 bases, the J end by 2 bases, with 18 bases between. The CDR3 contains 16 residues. CDR3 nucleotide sequence: TGCGCCAGCAGCTCCGGGACACTTCCAGGCGCCTACGAGCAGTACTTC. Translating gives CASSSGTLPGAYEQYF. Complete variable domain (other parts from reference TRBV5-1 and TRBJ2-7): KAGVTQTPRYLIKTRGQQVTLSCSPISGHRSVSWYQQTPGQGLQFLFEYFSETQRNKGNFPGRFSGRQFSNSRSEMNVSTLELGDSALYLCASSSGTLPGAYEQYFGPGTRLTVT.

The sample holds one count of this clone. The rearrangement links TRBV6-5 to TRBJ1-3, with TRBD1 identical over 9 bases. Germline trimming cut 10 bases from V and 4 bases from J; bases unmatched to any gene: 5. The CDR3 loop spans 13 amino acids. CDR1 is MNHEY and CDR2 is SVGAGI in the germline V gene. The DNA of the CDR3 is TGTGCCACCCAGACAGGGGGAGGAAACACCATATATTTT. It is translated as CATQTGGGNTIYF.